This T cell receptor beta chain emerged from a study of resident and recirculating memory T cells in vitiligo. Looking at the study overall: Samples were epidermis from two lesional and two nonlesional sites, plus PBMCs. Notes on the study in general: TCR sequences were not conserved across biopsy sites or patients.

Comment on this clone: Its antigen is unidentified.

Stability required unchanged lesions during the previous 6 months. Patients who had received treatment within the previous three months were excluded. Trimming took 4 bases from V and 1 from J, leaving 7 bases between them. The CDR3 extends over 13 amino acids. CDR1 MGHRA and CDR2 YSYEKL come from the germline V gene. Assay used: immunoSEQ multiplex PCR; TCRdb lists only in-frame clones, some missing. This sample yields around 70,000 clones, of which 80% to 95% are seen a single time; over 4.5% belongs to the top ten. The sequencing input was blood. The TCR was taken from a male donor with vitiligo. The rearrangement joins TRBV4-1 to TRBJ1-1; D not resolved. The CDR3 DNA reads TGCGCCAGCAGCCCACCAGGGAACACTGAAGCTTTCTTT. Amino acid sequence: CASSPPGNTEAFF.